This T cell receptor beta chain was found in a study of T cells in Graves' hyperthyroidism and ophthalmopathy. Study-wide findings and caveats: Most clonotypes that expanded in the thyroid above 0.001 also showed up in blood.

This clonotype has at least ten counts. The antigen is unknown. V lost 1 base and J 6 bases, leaving 7 bases between the germline ends. The CDR3 covers 12 residues. The germline CDR1 and CDR2 sequences are LGHDT and YNNKEL (reference sequence). Amplification yielded TCR beta CDR3 regions, with RNA transcripts as the source. With the HTBI primer set, the TCR CDR3 went through a first round of RT-PCR. MiXCR was run by TCRdb on the multiplex PCR reads, yielding one entry per CDR3 protein. The repertoire holds a few hundred thousand distinct CDR3 sequences, with around 15% as singletons. The TCR was taken from a woman aged 55-69 years with Graves' ophthalmopathy. The J gene is TRBJ2-7, the V gene TRBV3-1; D remains ambiguous. The sequencing sample was made of blood. CDR3 region: CASSQAVGEQYF. DNA for the CDR3: TGTGCCAGCAGCCAAGCAGTAGGCGAGCAGTACTTC.